This T cell receptor (beta chain) was recorded in a study of identical twins. CDR1 is KGHSH and CDR2 is LQKENI in the germline V gene. The CDR3 is 16 amino acids. V dropped 1 base and J dropped 5 bases, with 15 bases sitting between them. TCRdb analysed the 5' RACE reads with MiXCR anew, one entry per CDR3 protein. The data hold 690,000 or so distinct CDR3 sequences, with approximately 6% observed a single time. Findings of the study overall: Low generation probability was overrepresented in out-of-frame alpha sequences shared by twins. The analysis was cross-sectional rather than longitudinal within donors. With abundant cord blood beta clonotypes, insertions were fewer; memory repertoires showed no such pattern.

This clonotype was found a few times. The antigen remains unidentified. This receptor was identified in a man between 18 and 29 years old in good health. Sequencing was carried out using naive T cells sorted from blood. The chain carries TRBV18 and TRBJ2-1; possibly TRBD1 for D (6 bases). CDR3 loop: CASSPQRQVGDNEQFF. CDR3 bases: TGTGCCAGCTCACCACAGAGACAGGTGGGGGACAATGAGCAGTTCTTC.